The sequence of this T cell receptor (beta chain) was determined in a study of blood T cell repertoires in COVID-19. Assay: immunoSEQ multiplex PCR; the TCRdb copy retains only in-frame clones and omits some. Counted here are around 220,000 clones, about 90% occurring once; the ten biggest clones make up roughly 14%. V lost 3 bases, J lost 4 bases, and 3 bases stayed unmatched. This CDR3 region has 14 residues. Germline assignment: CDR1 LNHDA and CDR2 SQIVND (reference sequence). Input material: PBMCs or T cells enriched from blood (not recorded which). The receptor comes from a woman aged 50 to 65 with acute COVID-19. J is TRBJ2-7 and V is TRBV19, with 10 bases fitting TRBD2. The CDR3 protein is CASSILAGVYEQYF. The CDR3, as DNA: TGTGCCAGTAGTATCCTAGCGGGAGTGTACGAGCAGTACTTC.